A single sample gave rise to the 6 T cell receptor beta chains below, sequenced in a study of T cell responses to AZD1222 COVID-19 vaccine. TCRdb's copy holds only in-frame clones and misses some; the assay was immunoSEQ multiplex PCR. Here the sample spans about 76,000 clones, 60% to 85% being singletons. Specimen: peripheral blood, collected 28 days after the second dose of the MenACWY control vaccine. These receptors were taken from an adult who received the MenACWY meningococcal vaccine as a control.

The V and J genes are TRBV6-6 and TRBJ1-5; D not resolved. V was trimmed by 5 bases and J by 2 bases, leaving 13 bases between them. This CDR3 has 15 amino acids. Germline V gives CDR1 MNHNY, CDR2 SVGAGI (reference sequence). CDR3 protein: CASSNNQGGNQPQHF. The CDR3 coding sequence is TGTGCCAGCAGTAACAATCAAGGTGGCAATCAGCCCCAGCATTTT.

The chain recombines TRBV28 with TRBJ2-1; TRBD2 might be the D (6 bases). Trimming took off 4 bases at V and 2 bases at J, with 15 bases between the two ends. CDR1 MDHEN and CDR2 SYDVKM come from the germline V gene. The CDR3 spans 16 residues. DNA of the CDR3: TGTGCCAGCAGTTCCCCGGGAGCGGCCACCTACAATGAGCAGTTCTTC. This sequence encodes CASSSPGAATYNEQFF.

The chain employs TRBV14 and TRBJ1-2, with D tentatively TRBD1 (5 bases). The germline V and J ends were trimmed by 0 bases and 7 bases, with 12 bases remaining between them. CDR1 SGHDN and CDR2 FVKESK come from the germline V gene. The CDR3 is 14 residues long. Here the CDR3 DNA reads TGTGCCAGCAGCCAAGAGGGCAGGGACCTTGGCTACACCTTC. This encodes CASSQEGRDLGYTF. The full variable domain, with the rest looked up from reference TRBV14 and TRBJ1-2, is EAGVTQFPSHSVIEKGQTVTLRCDPISGHDNLYWYRRVMGKEIKFLLHFVKESKQDESGMPNNRFLAERTGGTYSTLKVQPAELEDSGVYFCASSQEGRDLGYTFGSGTRLTVV.

The chain couples TRBV7-2 to TRBJ1-2, with 7 nucleotides matching TRBD1. The CDR3 length is 15 residues. The trim removed 5 bases at V and 2 bases at J, leaving 8 bases unmatched. Germline V gene sequence: CDR1 SGHTA, CDR2 FQGNSA. The CDR3 spells CASSTTRTGNYGYTF. In DNA form, the CDR3 reads TGTGCCAGCAGCACAACGCGGACAGGCAACTATGGCTACACCTTC. The variable domain in full, with the rest retrieved from reference TRBV7-2 and TRBJ1-2, is GAGVSQSPSNKVTEKGKDVELRCDPISGHTALYWYRQSLGQGLEFLIYFQGNSAPDKSGLPSDRFSAERTGGSVSTLTIQRTQQEDSAVYLCASSTTRTGNYGYTFGSGTRLTVV.

This chain links TRBV7-3 with TRBJ2-6, with D unclear. The ends were cut back, 5 bases at V and 0 bases at J, with 11 bases in the middle. Germline CDR1 reads SGHTA; CDR2 reads FQGTGA. The CDR3 sequence is 16 residues long. The CDR3 nucleotides read TGTGCCAGCAGCCCCTCCGGTATCTCTGGGGCCAACGTCCTGACTTTC. This sequence encodes CASSPSGISGANVLTF.

The CDR3 reads CAWSVWGGGGNTIYF. CDR3 nucleotides: TGTGCCTGGAGCGTTTGGGGTGGAGGCGGAAACACCATATATTTT. This chain links TRBV30 with TRBJ1-3; D unclear. The CDR3 runs to 15 residues. Germline V gene sequence: CDR1 GTSNPN, CDR2 SVGIG (reference sequence). V was cut by 3 bases and J by 4 bases, with 16 bases left in between.